Listed below are T cell receptor beta chains from one sample, sequenced in a study of response to subunit inactivated influenza vaccine. MiXCR, applied by TCRdb to the RT-PCR reads, yields one record per CDR3 protein. This sample has about 650,000 distinct CDR3 sequences, with approximately 15% found just once. The specimen was PBMCs from blood, collected 14 to 15 days before vaccination. These receptors were obtained from a man aged 45 to 65 who received an inactivated influenza vaccine. CDR3s include the opening cysteine and the closing phenylalanine or tryptophan. Each record gives: D gene, V gene, clone size, J gene, CDR3 protein, CDR3 DNA. The D gene is left open where the match is weak. Clone size is given for some rows only: seen once, a few or many times, or a class if the clone is expanded.

-	TRBV14	-	TRBJ2-5	CASSQAELETQYF	TGTGCCAGCAGCCAAGCTGAACTAGAGACCCAGTACTTC
-	TRBV4-3	few	TRBJ2-5	CASSQDSGSQYF	TGCGCCAGCAGCCAAGATTCAGGGTCACAGTACTTC
-	TRBV3-1	-	TRBJ1-4	CASSRWEKLFF	TGTGCCAGCAGCCGTTGGGAAAAACTGTTTTTT
TRBD2	TRBV7-2	-	TRBJ2-5	CASSPTSGEETQYF	TGTGCCAGCAGCCCGACTAGCGGGGAAGAGACCCAGTACTTC
TRBD1	TRBV20-1	-	TRBJ1-1	CSASSAGGGNTEAFF	TGCAGTGCTAGCTCCGCAGGGGGTGGGAACACTGAAGCTTTCTTT
-	TRBV6-2/TRBV6-3	few	TRBJ2-5	CASSTFGTSEQETQYF	TGTGCCAGCAGTACCTTTGGGACGTCCGAACAAGAGACCCAGTACTTC
-	TRBV20-1	few	TRBJ2-7	CSAAGPNTHEQYF	TGCAGTGCTGCCGGGCCGAATACCCACGAGCAGTACTTC
TRBD1	TRBV6-1	few	TRBJ2-5	CASMTGGLGETQYF	TGTGCCAGTATGACAGGGGGCTTAGGGGAGACCCAGTACTTC
-	TRBV20-1	few	TRBJ2-7	CSARQRSSYEQYF	TGCAGTGCTAGACAGAGGAGCTCCTACGAGCAGTACTTC
TRBD1	TRBV4-2	few	TRBJ2-3	CASSRGTGSITDTQYF	TGTGCCAGCAGCAGGGGGACAGGGAGTATCACAGATACGCAGTATTTT
-	TRBV11-2	-	TRBJ2-3	CASSKLGEDTQYF	TGTGCCAGCAGCAAACTAGGAGAAGATACGCAGTATTTT
-	TRBV7-9	few	TRBJ2-1	CASSPRQTLTNEQFF	TGTGCCAGCAGCCCAAGACAAACCTTGACCAATGAGCAGTTCTTC
TRBD1	TRBV9	few	TRBJ2-7	CASSVGAGGYEQYF	TGTGCCAGCAGCGTAGGGGCAGGGGGCTACGAGCAGTACTTC
-	TRBV3-1	-	TRBJ1-5	CASSQVRSNQPQHF	TGTGCCAGCAGCCAAGTTCGAAGCAATCAGCCCCAGCATTTT
-	TRBV19	-	TRBJ2-7	CATAGTNSYEQYF	TGTGCCACCGCCGGGACCAATTCCTACGAGCAGTACTTC
TRBD1	TRBV29-1	many	TRBJ2-2	CSVGQGGYTGELFF	TGCAGCGTGGGACAGGGAGGGTACACCGGGGAGCTGTTTTTT
TRBD2	TRBV9	few	TRBJ2-5	CASSPSTSGRRGTQYF	TGTGCCAGCAGCCCCTCGACTAGCGGGCGGAGGGGGACCCAGTACTTC
-	TRBV6-1	many	TRBJ2-2	CAAKPGLANTGELFF	TGTGCCGCCAAGCCGGGACTGGCGAACACCGGGGAGCTGTTTTTT
-	TRBV9	many	TRBJ2-1	CASSVEGNEQFF	TGTGCCAGCAGCGTAGAGGGTAATGAGCAGTTCTTC
-	TRBV7-9	-	TRBJ1-6	CASTPRTAYNSPLHF	TGTGCCAGCACCCCCAGGACGGCCTATAATTCACCCCTCCACTTT
-	TRBV4-3	few	TRBJ2-3	CASSQEYGQDTQYF	TGCGCCAGCAGCCAAGAGTATGGCCAAGATACGCAGTATTTT
TRBD1	TRBV6-1	-	TRBJ1-3	CASSLDRESNTIYF	TGTGCCAGCAGTCTGGACAGGGAATCGAACACCATATATTTT
-	TRBV6-6	-	TRBJ2-2	CASSRDPGRELFF	TGTGCCAGCAGTAGAGACCCCGGCCGGGAGCTGTTTTTT
TRBD2	TRBV20-1	-	TRBJ2-5	CSGGGTRQETQYF	TGCAGTGGAGGGGGGACTAGACAAGAGACCCAGTACTTC
TRBD2	TRBV14	few	TRBJ2-1	CASSRGAGSYNEQFF	TGTGCCAGCAGCCGGGGAGCGGGATCCTACAATGAGCAGTTCTTC
-	TRBV4-1	many	TRBJ2-3	CASSQVATRTDTQYF	TGCGCCAGCAGCCAAGTAGCTACCCGCACAGATACGCAGTATTTT
TRBD1	TRBV20-1	few	TRBJ2-7	CSAHDGQVGEQYF	TGCAGTGCTCACGATGGACAGGTCGGCGAGCAGTACTTC
TRBD2	TRBV19	many	TRBJ2-1	CASSINLAGPYNEQFF	TGTGCCAGTAGTATAAACCTAGCGGGCCCCTACAATGAGCAGTTCTTC
-	TRBV2	-	TRBJ2-2	CASGLGPTGELFF	TGTGCCAGTGGGCTGGGCCCCACCGGGGAGCTGTTTTTT
-	TRBV20-1	-	TRBJ2-7	CSARFPLTYEQYF	TGCAGTGCTAGATTCCCCCTAACCTACGAGCAGTACTTC
TRBD2	TRBV7-9	few	TRBJ2-1	CASSSPGLAVLNEQFF	TGTGCCAGCAGCTCCCCGGGACTAGCGGTCTTAAATGAGCAGTTCTTC
-	TRBV6-1	-	TRBJ2-1	CASSELGDGTNEQFF	TGTGCCAGCAGTGAATTGGGCGACGGGACCAATGAGCAGTTCTTC
-	TRBV10-3	-	TRBJ2-1	CAISGSSQHEQFF	TGTGCCATCAGTGGGTCTAGCCAGCATGAGCAGTTCTTC
-	TRBV6-2/TRBV6-3	few	TRBJ2-3	CASSYSRGYLTDTQYF	TGTGCCAGCAGTTACAGTCGCGGTTATCTCACAGATACGCAGTATTTT
TRBD2	TRBV5-1	-	TRBJ2-3	CASSLRQRETDTQYF	TGCGCCAGCAGCTTGCGTCAGCGGGAGACAGATACGCAGTATTTT
-	TRBV28	-	TRBJ1-4	CASRGDEDEKLFF	TGTGCCAGCAGAGGGGACGAAGATGAAAAACTGTTTTTT
TRBD2	TRBV5-5	few	TRBJ2-2	CASSYSGGLGSGELFF	TGTGCCAGCAGCTATTCCGGCGGACTAGGATCCGGGGAGCTGTTTTTT
-	TRBV5-6	-	TRBJ2-1	CASSFSYNSYNEQFF	TGTGCCAGCAGCTTCAGCTATAACTCCTACAATGAGCAGTTCTTC
TRBD1	TRBV6-1	-	TRBJ2-2	CASSGTGLVTGELFF	TGTGCCAGCAGTGGGACAGGGTTGGTCACCGGGGAGCTGTTTTTT
-	TRBV14	-	TRBJ2-5	CASSPLTAQYQETQYF	TGTGCCAGCAGCCCTTTGACGGCCCAGTACCAAGAGACCCAGTACTTC
-	TRBV4-2	few	TRBJ1-3	CASSQDLMGGAGNTIYF	TGTGCCAGCAGCCAAGATCTTATGGGGGGGGCTGGAAACACCATATATTTT
TRBD1	TRBV24-1	many	TRBJ2-7	CATSDSGQGRIYEQYF	TGTGCCACCAGTGATTCGGGACAGGGGCGGATCTACGAGCAGTACTTC
-	TRBV6-1	many	TRBJ2-7	CAVSDLYEQYF	TGTGCTGTCAGCGATCTATACGAGCAGTACTTC
-	TRBV7-8	-	TRBJ1-4	CASSLMGYGTPREKLFF	TGTGCCAGCAGCTTAATGGGGTACGGGACGCCCAGAGAAAAACTGTTTTTT
-	TRBV9	many	TRBJ2-3	CASSVSGGGTDTQYF	TGTGCCAGCAGCGTAAGCGGAGGGGGCACAGATACGCAGTATTTT